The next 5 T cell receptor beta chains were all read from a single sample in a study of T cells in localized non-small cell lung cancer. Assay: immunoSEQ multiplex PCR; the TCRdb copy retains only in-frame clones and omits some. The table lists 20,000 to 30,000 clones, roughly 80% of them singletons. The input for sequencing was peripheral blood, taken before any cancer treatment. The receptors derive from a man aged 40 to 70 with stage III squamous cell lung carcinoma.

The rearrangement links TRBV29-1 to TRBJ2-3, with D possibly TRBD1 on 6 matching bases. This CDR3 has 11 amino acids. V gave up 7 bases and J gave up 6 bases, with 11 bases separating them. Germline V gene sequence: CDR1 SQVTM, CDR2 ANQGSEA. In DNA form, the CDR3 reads TGCAGCGCCACAGGGTCCGATACGCAGTATTTT. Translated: CSATGSDTQYF.

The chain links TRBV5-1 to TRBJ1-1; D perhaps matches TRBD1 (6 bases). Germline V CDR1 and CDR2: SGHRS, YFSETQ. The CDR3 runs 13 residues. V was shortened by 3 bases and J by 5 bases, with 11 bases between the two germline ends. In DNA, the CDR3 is TGCGCCAGCAGCTCCCTAGGGGGTACTGAAGCTTTCTTT. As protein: CASSSLGGTEAFF.

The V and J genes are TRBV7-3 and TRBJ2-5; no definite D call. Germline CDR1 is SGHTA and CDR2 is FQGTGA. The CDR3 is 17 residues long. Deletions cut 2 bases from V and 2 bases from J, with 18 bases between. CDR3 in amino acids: CASSLEAPGNLQETQYF. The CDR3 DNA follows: TGTGCCAGCAGCTTAGAAGCGCCTGGGAATCTTCAAGAGACCCAGTACTTC.

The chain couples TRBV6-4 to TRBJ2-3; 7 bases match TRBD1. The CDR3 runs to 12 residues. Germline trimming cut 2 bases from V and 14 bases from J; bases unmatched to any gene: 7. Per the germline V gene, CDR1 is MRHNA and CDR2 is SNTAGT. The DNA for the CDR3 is TGTGCCAGCAGTGACAGGGGGCTATCCTTGTATTTT. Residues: CASSDRGLSLYF.

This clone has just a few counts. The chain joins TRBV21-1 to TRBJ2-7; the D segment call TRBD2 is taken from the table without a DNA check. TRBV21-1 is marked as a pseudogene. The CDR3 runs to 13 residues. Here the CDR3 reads CASKRRSCNEQYV. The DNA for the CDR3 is TGTGCCAGCAAGCGAAGGTCATGCAACGAGCAGTACGTC.